A single sample is the source of the 23 T cell receptor beta chains below, sequenced in a study of cytomegalovirus exposure and HLA in healthy donors. The PCR was carried out with 60 Vbeta primers and 13 Jbeta primers. TCRdb keeps only in-frame clones here, not all; method: immunoSEQ multiplex PCR. The sample includes some 130,000 clones, roughly two thirds of them seen just once. The sequenced material came from PBMCs. The receptors stem from a man aged 25 to 40 in good health and CMV-seropositive.

This clone came up a few times. The chain recombines TRBV18 with TRBJ1-1; D may be TRBD1 (6 bases). Looked up from germline, CDR1 is KGHSH and CDR2 is LQKENI. The V end was cut by 5 bases, the J end by 1 base, with 11 bases between. CDR3 length equals 14 residues. The CDR3 is CASSNTGQNTEAFF. The CDR3 nucleotides are TGTGCCAGCTCAAATACAGGGCAGAACACTGAAGCTTTCTTT.

The chain couples TRBV5-5 to TRBJ2-5, with a possible D match to TRBD2 (6 bases). The CDR3 is 13 residues long. Trimming shortened V by 5 bases and J by 5 bases, and 13 bases separated the two germline ends. Germline V gives CDR1 SGHKS, CDR2 YYEKEE (reference sequence). This CDR3 is CASRFGGAETQYF. The CDR3, as DNA: TGTGCCAGCAGATTCGGGGGAGCGGAGACCCAGTACTTC.

V and J are TRBV9 and TRBJ2-5; possible D gene TRBD2, 5 bases. CDR1 SGDLS and CDR2 YYNGEE come from the germline V gene. With 0 bases removed from V and 8 bases from J, the gap between germline ends came to 14 bases. The CDR3 length is 14 residues. Here the CDR3 reads CASSVGLLGRTQYF. The CDR3 DNA sequence: TGTGCCAGCAGCGTAGGTCTACTGGGGAGAACCCAGTACTTC.

This chain joins TRBV28 and TRBJ2-5, with TRBD2 matching 11 bases. CDR1 is MDHEN and CDR2 is SYDVKM in the germline V gene. V lost 8 bases, J lost 1 base, and 6 bases stayed unmatched. The CDR3 extends over 15 amino acids. This chain's CDR3 is CASGGTSGPQETQYF. Written as DNA, the CDR3 is TGTGCCAGCGGTGGGACTAGCGGTCCCCAAGAGACCCAGTACTTC. The entire variable domain, with the rest obtained from reference TRBV28 and TRBJ2-5, is as follows: DVKVTQSSRYLVKRTGEKVFLECVQDMDHENMFWYRQDPGLGLRLIYFSYDVKMKEKGDIPEGYSVSREKKERFSLILESASTNQTSMYLCASGGTSGPQETQYFGPGTRLLVL.

The gene calls are TRBV6-6 and TRBJ2-7, with D possibly matching TRBD1 (6 bases). V dropped 6 bases and J dropped 6 bases, with 12 bases sitting between them. CDR3 length: 12 amino acids. Germline loops: CDR1 MNHNY, CDR2 SVGAGI (reference sequence). CDR3 nucleotides: TGTGCCAGCAGGCACAGGGCGGGCGAGCAGTACTTC. Protein: CASRHRAGEQYF.

This rearrangement joins TRBV28 to TRBJ2-5, with 8 bases aligning to TRBD1. The CDR3 length is 15 residues. Germline V gene data show CDR1 as MDHEN and CDR2 as SYDVKM. J gave up 4 bases and V 8 bases, and 12 bases lay outside the gene matches. DNA for the CDR3: TGTGCCAGCTCGAGCCTGACAGGGGCTAGAGAGACCCAGTACTTC. Its translation is CASSSLTGARETQYF.

The chain uses TRBV7-6 and TRBJ2-7; 11 bases fit TRBD1. The J segment lost 3 bases and the V segment lost 5 bases, leaving 3 bases of the junction unmatched. This CDR3 has 14 residues. In germline, CDR1 is SGHVS, CDR2 FNYEAQ. CDR3 in DNA: TGTGCCAGCAGCCCCGGGACAGGGGGCTACGAGCAGTACTTC. As protein: CASSPGTGGYEQYF.

The rearrangement links TRBV15 to TRBJ2-3; no definite D call. CDR3 length equals 14 residues. V was clipped by 4 bases and J by 6 bases, with 14 bases between them. CDR1 and CDR2 (germline): LNHNV, YYDKDF (reference sequence). CDR3 sequence: CATSKADYPDTQYF. The CDR3 nucleotides are TGTGCCACCAGCAAGGCGGATTACCCCGATACGCAGTATTTT.

CDR3 residues: CASSLRSRDTEAFF. Written as DNA, the CDR3 is TGTGCCAGCAGCTTGCGGTCCAGGGACACTGAAGCTTTCTTT. The genes are TRBV5-5 and TRBJ1-1, with a possible D match to TRBD1 (5 bases). In germline, CDR1 is SGHKS, CDR2 YYEKEE (reference sequence). V was pared by 1 base and J by 3 bases, with 10 bases between. The CDR3 consists of 14 residues.

This chain connects TRBV5-1 to TRBJ2-7, with 11 bases identical to TRBD2. The J segment lost 0 bases and the V segment lost 4 bases, leaving 9 bases of the junction unmatched. Germline V gene data show CDR1 as SGHRS and CDR2 as YFSETQ. CDR3 length: 17 residues. CDR3 nucleotide sequence: TGCGCCAGCAGCCAACCGGGACTAGCGGCTTACTCCTACGAGCAGTACTTC. Protein sequence: CASSQPGLAAYSYEQYF.

This chain links TRBV10-3 with TRBJ2-2; 10 bases are a match to TRBD1. This CDR3 is 14 amino acids long. With V trimmed by 10 bases and J by 6 bases, 8 bases remained unmatched. In germline, CDR1 is ENHRY, CDR2 SYGVKD. CDR3 sequence (DNA): TGTGCCACCGGGACAGGGGACCCCTCCGGGGAGCTGTTTTTT. It codes for CATGTGDPSGELFF.

The chain employs TRBV7-9 and TRBJ2-5; 7 bases are shared with TRBD2. Germline V lookup: CDR1 SEHNR, CDR2 FQNEAQ (reference sequence). V lost 5 bases to trimming and J lost 1 base; unmatched junction nucleotides: 4. This CDR3 spans 14 amino acids. DNA of the CDR3: TGTGCCAGCAGCGGGCTAGCGGCCCAAGAGACCCAGTACTTC. It specifies CASSGLAAQETQYF. Complete variable domain (other parts from reference TRBV7-9 and TRBJ2-5): DTGVSQNPRHKITKRGQNVTFRCDPISEHNRLYWYRQTLGQGPEFLTYFQNEAQLEKSRLLSDRFSAERPKGSFSTLEIQRTEQGDSAMYLCASSGLAAQETQYFGPGTRLLVL.

The chain has TRBV15 and TRBJ1-1; 7 bases align to TRBD1. Unmatched junction bases numbered 24, after V lost 2 bases and J lost 0 bases. Germline V gives CDR1 LNHNV, CDR2 YYDKDF (reference sequence). This CDR3 region has 22 residues. CDR3 residues: CATSRPSDTFGQAIGMNTEAFF. The CDR3 DNA follows: TGTGCCACCAGCAGACCGTCTGATACGTTTGGACAGGCGATCGGGATGAACACTGAAGCTTTCTTT.

This clone turned up a few times. The sample has other DNA sequences that encode this CDR3 too. In DNA form, the CDR3 reads TGTGCCAGCAGCTTAAGGACTAGCGTAACCACAGATACGCAGTATTTT. Its translation is CASSLRTSVTTDTQYF. The chain recombines TRBV5-4 with TRBJ2-3; 9 positions match TRBD2. The CDR3 is 16 residues long. V lost 2 bases and J lost 2; bases outside the gene matches: 6. CDR1 and CDR2 from the germline V gene are SGHNT and YYREEE (reference sequence).

The chain couples TRBV25-1 to TRBJ2-7, with a tentative D call TRBD2 (6 bases). The germline V and J ends were trimmed by 5 bases and 2 bases, with 13 bases remaining between them. In germline, CDR1 is MGHDK, CDR2 SYGVNS. The CDR3 contains 14 residues. CDR3 DNA sequence: TGTGCCAGCAGTCCTAGCGTTTTCCCCTACGAGCAGTACTTC. Its translation: CASSPSVFPYEQYF.

V usage is TRBV13 and J usage is TRBJ2-5; 9 bases fit TRBD2. The closer fit of TRBJ2-7 to the DNA end suggests the J call may be wrong. Germline assignment: CDR1 PRHDT and CDR2 FYEKMQ (reference sequence). The CDR3 consists of 14 residues. In DNA form, the CDR3 reads TGTGCCAGCAGCCGGGGGACTAGCCCACCCGAGCAGTACTTC. This sequence encodes CASSRGTSPPEQYF.

The chain combines TRBV7-9 with TRBJ2-1; TRBD2 agrees at 10 bases. Germline loops: CDR1 SEHNR, CDR2 FQNEAQ (reference sequence). The ends lost 1 base at V and 9 bases at J; junction bases unmatched: 6. CDR3 size: 15 residues. CDR3 in DNA: TGTGCCAGCAGCTTAGTAGCGGGAGGTAGCACTGAGCAGTTCTTC. Amino acids: CASSLVAGGSTEQFF.

The chain joins TRBV11-3 to TRBJ1-1, with TRBD1 as a possible D gene (5 bases). The length of the CDR3 is 16 residues. Deletions cut 1 base from V and 1 base from J, with 13 bases between. Germline V gene data show CDR1 as SGHNT and CDR2 as YENEEA. The CDR3 region has the DNA TGTGCCAGCAGCTTAGGGCACAACGGGGGGAACACTGAAGCTTTCTTT. This codes for CASSLGHNGGNTEAFF.

Points on this clone: The sample carries other DNA sequences with the same CDR3. The chain uses TRBV5-1 and TRBJ2-1; TRBD1 agrees at 11 bases. With V trimmed by 2 bases and J by 6 bases, 1 base remained unmatched. CDR1 and CDR2 (germline): SGHRS, YFSETQ. This CDR3 contains 14 residues. The CDR3 protein is CASSLGTGGNEQFF. The DNA for the CDR3 is TGCGCCAGCAGCTTAGGGACAGGGGGCAATGAGCAGTTCTTC.

The chain combines TRBV30 with TRBJ2-7, with D unclear. The germline V and J ends were trimmed by 4 bases and 1 base, with 14 bases remaining between them. This CDR3 comprises 14 residues. Germline CDR1 is GTSNPN and CDR2 is SVGIG (reference sequence). CDR3 sequence (DNA): TGTGCCTGGAACATGGGCGCGAATTCCTACGAGCAGTACTTC. This codes for CAWNMGANSYEQYF.

The table lists this clone with a few counts. One junction end does not reproduce the germline sequence, and a read error may be involved. This chain uses TRBV5-4 with TRBJ2-2; D perhaps matches TRBD1 (5 bases). CDR3 length: 15 residues. Germline lookup yields CDR1 SGHNT and CDR2 YYREEE (reference sequence). CDR3 region: CASSLASGNAGELFF. The CDR3 DNA sequence: TGTGCCAGCAGCTTGGCTTCAGGGAACGCCGGGGAGCTGTTTTTT.

The chain recombines TRBV7-2 with TRBJ1-2; no firm D call. The CDR3 is 13 amino acids. V lost 6 bases and J lost 11, with 19 bases in between. CDR1 SGHTA and CDR2 FQGNSA come from the germline V gene. The DNA of the CDR3 is TGTGCCAGCAGTCTCCTCGGAGCCGGGGAGTACACCTTC. Its protein is CASSLLGAGEYTF.

This clone appeared a single time. The gene calls are TRBV28 and TRBJ2-2, with a possible D match to TRBD1 (6 bases). Germline lookup yields CDR1 MDHEN and CDR2 SYDVKM. V lost 6 bases and J 2 bases, leaving 16 bases between the germline ends. The CDR3 extends over 16 amino acids. For the CDR3, the DNA is TGTGCCAGCAGCCGTAACAGGGCGCCCAACACCGGGGAGCTGTTTTTT. It specifies CASSRNRAPNTGELFF.